These 10 T cell receptor beta chains originate from one sample sequenced in a study of T cell repertoires in cytomegalovirus infection. TCRdb recomputed calls from the reads with MiXCR, one row per CDR3 protein. The data hold 200,000 to 300,000 distinct CDR3 sequences, with about 13% observed a single time. Specimen: PBMCs. These receptors came from a human donor in good health (CMV status not recorded). Some clones in this sample may be carry-over from other donors' samples.

CDR3 coding DNA: TGTGCCAGTAGTATCTCCCGTGAACCGAATGAGCAGTTCTTC. Translating gives CASSISREPNEQFF. The chain carries TRBV19 and TRBJ2-1; no definite D call. The length of the CDR3 is 14 residues. Trimming pared 3 bases from V and 7 bases from J, leaving 13 bases between. Germline CDR1 reads LNHDA; CDR2 reads SQIVND (reference sequence).

This clonotype was seen a handful of times. This chain connects TRBV7-2 to TRBJ1-6; D is perhaps TRBD1 (5 bases). V gave up 1 base and J gave up 7 bases, with 8 bases separating them. The length of the CDR3 is 14 residues. The germline V gene encodes CDR1 SGHTA and CDR2 FQGNSA. This CDR3 is CASSLVGPNSPLHF. CDR3 sequence (DNA): TGTGCCAGCAGCTTAGTGGGGCCGAATTCACCCCTCCACTTT.

This clonotype has a handful of counts. The chain recombines TRBV19 with TRBJ1-5; D not resolved. V lost 6 bases and J 6 bases, leaving 15 bases between the germline ends. Germline V gene sequence: CDR1 LNHDA, CDR2 SQIVND (reference sequence). This CDR3 comprises 14 residues. This CDR3 is CASRQTEFGQPQHF. The CDR3 coding sequence is TGTGCCAGTAGACAAACAGAATTCGGTCAGCCCCAGCATTTT.

The rearrangement uses TRBV7-2 and TRBJ2-1; D gene ambiguous. Deletions cut 0 bases from V and 3 bases from J, with 9 bases between. The CDR3 has 15 residues. Per germline, CDR1 SGHTA and CDR2 FQGNSA. The CDR3: CASSLAVSFYNEQFF. CDR3 coding DNA: TGTGCCAGCAGCTTAGCGGTTAGCTTCTACAATGAGCAGTTCTTC. Combining the CDR3 with reference TRBV7-2 and TRBJ2-1 gives the whole variable domain GAGVSQSPSNKVTEKGKDVELRCDPISGHTALYWYRQSLGQGLEFLIYFQGNSAPDKSGLPSDRFSAERTGGSVSTLTIQRTQQEDSAVYLCASSLAVSFYNEQFFGPGTRLTVL.

CDR3 residues: CASSARTGVNEQFF. DNA for the CDR3: TGTGCCAGCAGTGCCAGGACAGGGGTCAATGAGCAGTTCTTC. The V and J genes are TRBV2 and TRBJ2-1, with TRBD1 identical over 9 bases. CDR1 is SNHLY, CDR2 FYNNEI, per germline. Unmatched junction bases numbered 4, after V lost 4 bases and J lost 6 bases. The CDR3 totals 14 residues.

V and J are TRBV5-1 and TRBJ2-3; 9 bases agree with TRBD2. Germline V gene sequence: CDR1 SGHRS, CDR2 YFSETQ. The CDR3 is made up of 13 amino acids. V lost 6 bases, J lost 7 bases, and 6 bases stayed unmatched. The CDR3 region has the DNA TGCGCCAGCACGCGGGAGGGGATGAATACGCAGTATTTT. It specifies CASTREGMNTQYF. The variable domain in full, with the rest retrieved from reference TRBV5-1 and TRBJ2-3, is KAGVTQTPRYLIKTRGQQVTLSCSPISGHRSVSWYQQTPGQGLQFLFEYFSETQRNKGNFPGRFSGRQFSNSRSEMNVSTLELGDSALYLCASTREGMNTQYFGPGTRLTVL.

In the case of this clonotype: A much larger clonotype is one base distant, so this may be a read error. No conserved phenylalanine or tryptophan ends this CDR3, so it is likely a read error. The chain has TRBV5-5 and TRBJ1-4; 8 bases match TRBD1. V dropped 3 bases and J dropped 13; count of bases not matched to a gene: 11. CDR1 and CDR2 (germline): SGHKS, YYEKEE (reference sequence). This CDR3 has 14 residues. In DNA, the CDR3 is TGTGCCAGCAGCTCCGGACAGGGTCCGGGAAGACTGTTTTTG. The encoded protein is CASSSGQGPGRLFL.

This clonotype was recorded at least ten times. CDR3 sequence (DNA): TGTGCCAGCAGCTTAGGGGAACAGGGTCATTCACCCCTCCACTTT. Translation: CASSLGEQGHSPLHF. The chain recombines TRBV7-6 with TRBJ1-6, with a possible D match to TRBD1 (6 bases). CDR1 and CDR2 from the germline V gene are SGHVS and FNYEAQ. The CDR3 runs to 15 residues. The V and J ends lost 1 base and 8 bases respectively, with 12 bases between them.

The CDR3 nucleotides read TGTGCCATCAGTGAGAGGACACGCACTGAAGCTTTCTTT. Protein: CAISERTRTEAFF. The genes are TRBV10-3 and TRBJ1-1; possible D gene TRBD1, 5 bases. V lost 2 bases, J lost 4 bases, and 8 bases lay in between. Germline assignment: CDR1 ENHRY and CDR2 SYGVKD. This CDR3 has 13 amino acids.

The table lists this clonotype with many counts. This chain links TRBV6-1 with TRBJ2-3; TRBD2 matches 11 bases. Germline V lookup: CDR1 MNHNS, CDR2 SASEGT. V lost 10 bases to trimming and J lost 5 bases; unmatched junction nucleotides: 8. The CDR3 runs to 14 residues. For the CDR3, the DNA is TGTGCCACCTCGACTAGCGGGATGGTAGATACGCAGTATTTT. Translated, it gives CATSTSGMVDTQYF.